This record concerns one T cell receptor (beta chain) sequence. Germline CDR1 and CDR2: SGHTA and FQGNSA. Germline trimming cut 5 bases from V and 8 bases from J; bases unmatched to any gene: 6. The CDR3 loop spans 13 amino acids. The data belong to a study of blood T cell repertoires in COVID-19. Only in-frame clones appear in the TCRdb table, and some are missing; sequencing was by immunoSEQ multiplex PCR. The table lists some 280,000 clones, just over 85% of them singletons, with 2.5% to 3.5% in the top ten. V is TRBV7-2 and J is TRBJ1-1; 9 positions match TRBD1. The sequencing input was peripheral blood. This TCR was sampled from a woman in her 30s with active or convalescent COVID-19. CDR3 sequence reads: CASSRDRASEAFF. The CDR3, as DNA: TGTGCCAGCAGCCGGGACAGGGCCTCGGAAGCTTTCTTT.